The present T cell receptor (beta chain) was sequenced within a study of cytomegalovirus exposure and HLA in healthy donors. General study results and limits: Earlier analysis yielded a pattern in which most TCR beta V segments were productive about 87% or about 30% of the time. Follow-up analysis later connected one missense variant in DCLRE1C with trimming of TCR beta V- and J-genes.

A remark on this clone: Its antigen remains unidentified.

Trimming cost V 10 bases and J 2 bases; bases outside gene matches: 10. Germline loops: CDR1 SGHAT, CDR2 FQNNGV. This CDR3 is 14 amino acids long. Vbeta (60) and Jbeta (13) primers were used in the PCR. Measured with immunoSEQ multiplex PCR; TCRdb has only the in-frame clones, and not every one. The table has around 170,000 clones, around 72% seen once. The V gene is TRBV11-2, the J gene TRBJ2-7, with 8 bases fitting TRBD2. Specimen: PBMCs. The TCR sequence derives from a woman between 35 and 50 years old in good health and CMV-seropositive. CDR3 DNA: TGTGCCACAGATGAGCGGGGGATTACCTACGAGCAGTACTTC. Translation: CATDERGITYEQYF.